Listed below are T cell receptor beta chains from one sample, sequenced in a study of T cells in Graves' hyperthyroidism and ophthalmopathy. TCRdb called the multiplex PCR reads again in MiXCR, with one record for every CDR3 protein. Among approximately 520,000 distinct CDR3 sequences listed, around 21% were seen once. The sequencing sample was made of blood. The receptor set was obtained from a man younger than 35 with Graves' hyperthyroidism. Each CDR3 is given with its conserved first and last residue. D genes are given only for firm matches. The size entry is marked missing in some rows and otherwise reads once, few, many or a size class.

TRBD1	TRBV20-1	many	TRBJ2-4	TGCAGTGCTAATTCCCGGGACAGGGGGCTAGCCAAAAACATTCAGTACTTC	CSANSRDRGLAKNIQYF
-	TRBV6-1	many	TRBJ1-1	TGTGCCAGCAGTGAAAACGGGGACACCAACACTGAAGCTTTCTTT	CASSENGDTNTEAFF
-	TRBV11-2	many	TRBJ2-2	TGTGCCAGCAGCCGCCCTCCAGGCCTAGAGAAGAACACCGGGGAGCTGTTTTTT	CASSRPPGLEKNTGELFF
TRBD1	TRBV15	many	TRBJ1-2	TGTGCCACCAGCAGAGTCGGAGGGGGCGCGGGTGGCTACACCTTC	CATSRVGGGAGGYTF
-	TRBV6-2/TRBV6-3	many	TRBJ2-7	TGTGCCAGCAGAGAGACGCCCGGTGGGGGCTACGAGCAGTACTTC	CASRETPGGGYEQYF
-	TRBV2	many	TRBJ2-6	TGTGCCAGGGGGAGGGACACAGAGAAGAGCTCTGGGGCCAACGTCCTGACTTTC	CARGRDTEKSSGANVLTF
TRBD1	TRBV28	-	TRBJ1-3	TGTGCCAGCGGGGCAGGGGGCGGTGGAAACACCATATATTTT	CASGAGGGGNTIYF
-	TRBV28	-	TRBJ2-2	TGTGCCAGCAGAGACTGGCCCGGGGAGCTGTTTTTT	CASRDWPGELFF
-	TRBV7-8	many	TRBJ2-2	TGTGCCAGCCGTCCCCGGAAGGGGGGGACGACCGGGGAGCTGTTTTTT	CASRPRKGGTTGELFF
TRBD1	TRBV6-2/TRBV6-3	once	TRBJ2-7	TGTGCCAGCAGTTACTCGAGGGGGCCCCACTACGAGCAGTACTTC	CASSYSRGPHYEQYF
-	TRBV9	-	TRBJ1-2	TGTGCCAGCAGCGTAGGTTCGGGGAGTAACTATGGCTACACCTTC	CASSVGSGSNYGYTF
-	TRBV6-1	many	TRBJ1-1	TGTGCCAGCATCTCCGACCGGACTGAAGCTTTCTTT	CASISDRTEAFF
TRBD1	TRBV20-1	-	TRBJ2-5	TGCAGTGCCGATAGGACAGGACACCAAGAGACCCAGTACTTC	CSADRTGHQETQYF
-	TRBV2	many	TRBJ2-5	TGTGCCAGCACAGGGACGGAACATCAAGAGACCCAGTACTTC	CASTGTEHQETQYF
-	TRBV19	-	TRBJ1-3	TGTGCCAGTAGCCCAATAGTGGATGGCGGAAACACCATATATTTT	CASSPIVDGGNTIYF
-	TRBV5-1	many	TRBJ1-2	TGCGCCAGCAGCTTGGTTGTGGACTATGGCTACACCTTC	CASSLVVDYGYTF
-	TRBV12-3/TRBV12-4	many	TRBJ1-5	TGTGCCAGCAGTTCGAGTGGAGCGCGGCCCCAGCATTTT	CASSSSGARPQHF
-	TRBV28	-	TRBJ2-5	TGTGCCAGCAGCTCCCCCGGCACCCAAGAGACCCAGTACTTC	CASSSPGTQETQYF